One and the same sample provided the 11 T cell receptor beta chains below, sequenced in a study of control samples from healthy donors and cancer patients. Produced via immunoSEQ multiplex PCR; TCRdb's table is partial and in-frame only. The sample holds 130,000 or so clones; approximately 94% are singletons and the top ten take 13%. Sequencing was carried out using blood. The origin of the receptors is a man aged 35 to 55 in good health.

This clone appeared a single time. J is TRBJ1-1 and V is TRBV5-1; D possibly corresponds to TRBD1 (6 bases). V was clipped by 0 bases and J by 0 bases, with 12 bases between them. This CDR3 comprises 16 residues. Looked up from germline, CDR1 is SGHRS and CDR2 is YFSETQ. CDR3 residues: CASSLAGGGLNTEAFF. The CDR3 coding sequence is TGCGCCAGCAGCTTGGCGGGAGGGGGATTGAACACTGAAGCTTTCTTT.

This rearrangement joins TRBV24-1 to TRBJ1-4; possibly TRBD1 for D (5 bases). There are 12 residues in the CDR3. From germline, CDR1 is KGHDR and CDR2 SFDVKD. V lost 11 bases and J lost 4, with 10 bases in between. The CDR3 sequence: CAMVRVNEKLFF. As DNA, the CDR3 is TGTGCCATGGTCAGGGTTAATGAAAAACTGTTTTTT.

This clone showed up just once. This chain connects TRBV6-2 or TRBV6-3 to TRBJ2-3; TRBD1 matches 9 bases. V lost 4 bases, J lost 6 bases, and 8 bases stayed unmatched. Germline values: CDR1 MNHEY, CDR2 SVGEGT. This CDR3 comprises 15 residues. In nucleotides, the CDR3 is TGTGCCAGCAGTTTTGCAGGACAGGGGAGCGATACGCAGTATTTT. Its protein is CASSFAGQGSDTQYF.

V and J are TRBV5-5 and TRBJ1-2, with TRBD1 as a possible D gene (5 bases). This CDR3 is built from 13 residues. Germline loops: CDR1 SGHKS, CDR2 YYEKEE (reference sequence). The germline V and J ends were trimmed by 1 base and 6 bases, with 10 bases remaining between them. The CDR3 DNA follows: TGTGCCAGCAGCTTGAGACAGAGAGATGGCTACACCTTC. It specifies CASSLRQRDGYTF.

This clone was seen once. This chain joins TRBV7-9 and TRBJ1-1; D is perhaps TRBD1 (6 bases). Germline V lookup: CDR1 SEHNR, CDR2 FQNEAQ (reference sequence). V lost 5 bases, J lost 1 base, and 14 bases lay in between. This CDR3 is 15 amino acids long. The CDR3 loop is CASSPSGQPNTEAFF. The CDR3, as DNA: TGTGCCAGCAGCCCAAGCGGACAGCCGAACACTGAAGCTTTCTTT.

This sequence joins TRBV10-3 and TRBJ2-1; possible D gene TRBD1, 6 bases. Germline loops: CDR1 ENHRY, CDR2 SYGVKD. Trimming removed 3 bases from V and 4 bases from J, with 7 bases in between. CDR3 length: 13 residues. This CDR3 is CAISEQGYNEQFF. Here the CDR3 DNA reads TGTGCCATCAGTGAACAGGGTTACAATGAGCAGTTCTTC.

J is TRBJ2-5 and V is TRBV28, with D possibly being TRBD2 (6 bases). Germline lookup yields CDR1 MDHEN and CDR2 SYDVKM. The CDR3 runs to 17 residues. Between the trimmed V and J ends, which lost 4 bases and 9 bases, there was a span of 27 bases. CDR3 residues: CASSSTLRDSFSISQYF. DNA for the CDR3: TGTGCCAGCAGTTCCACTTTACGGGACTCTTTTTCTATATCCCAGTACTTC.

The J gene is TRBJ2-7, the V gene TRBV10-3; 10 bases fit TRBD1. J was trimmed by 0 bases and V by 6 bases; bases with no gene match: 2. The CDR3 has 14 amino acids. Germline V gene lookup returns CDR1 ENHRY and CDR2 SYGVKD. The CDR3, as DNA: TGTGCCATCAGAGGGGACAGGGGCTCCTACGAGCAGTACTTC. It specifies CAIRGDRGSYEQYF.

The gene calls are TRBV5-1 and TRBJ1-2, with D unresolved. CDR1 SGHRS and CDR2 YFSETQ come from the germline V gene. Trimming took off 7 bases at V and 7 bases at J, with 23 bases between the two ends. This CDR3 comprises 15 residues. DNA of the CDR3: TGCGCCAGCGGCCTAAGGGAAGGAATAGGGTTTGGCTACACCTTC. It encodes CASGLREGIGFGYTF.

The rearrangement uses TRBV6-6 and TRBJ2-1; D is unresolved. CDR3 size: 13 residues. Germline-derived CDR1 and CDR2 are MNHNY and SVGAGI (reference sequence). V was clipped by 0 bases and J by 12 bases, with 12 bases between them. The CDR3, as DNA: TGTGCCAGCAGTTACTCGCCTTCAAACGGGCAGTTCTTC. This sequence encodes CASSYSPSNGQFF.

This clone was recorded a few times. The rearrangement links TRBV5-6 to TRBJ1-1; TRBD1 agrees at 7 bases. J gave up 1 base and V 5 bases, and 8 bases lay outside the gene matches. Germline V gene data show CDR1 as SGHDT and CDR2 as YYEEEE. The length of the CDR3 is 15 residues. CDR3 region: CASSLTGVPNTEAFF. In nucleotides, the CDR3 is TGTGCCAGCAGTTTAACAGGGGTACCGAACACTGAAGCTTTCTTT.